This passage covers 16 T cell receptor beta chains from one sample sequenced in a study of T cell repertoires in cytomegalovirus infection. For these TCRs, the target antigens are not known. Using its own MiXCR run on the reads, TCRdb lists one record per CDR3 protein. In the table there are 160,000 or so distinct CDR3 sequences, about a fifth of which are singletons. The sequencing here drew on CD8+ T cells from cultured PBMCs, taken from culture after CMV antigen stimulation. Receptors were obtained from a human donor in good health (CMV status not recorded). Some clones in this sample may be carry-over from other donors' samples.

This clonotype was picked up a small number of times. This rearrangement joins TRBV12-3 or TRBV12-4 to TRBJ2-1; 9 bases line up with TRBD1. With V trimmed by 7 bases and J by 9 bases, 19 bases remained unmatched. The CDR3 is 17 amino acids. The CDR3 DNA sequence: TGTGCCAGCACCCAATGGGGTCCCGGGACAGGGACCGGTGAGCAGTTCTTC. It specifies CASTQWGPGTGTGEQFF.

This clonotype has more than one count but fewer than ten. The gene calls are TRBV4-1 and TRBJ2-5; 9 bases are shared with TRBD2. Per the germline V gene, CDR1 is MGHRA and CDR2 is YSYEKL. The CDR3 consists of 16 residues. The junction had 2 bases not matched to a gene; V was cut back by 0 bases and J by 0 bases. The CDR3 DNA follows: TGCGCCAGCAGCCAAGATGAGCGGGGGGACCAAGAGACCCAGTACTTC. Translated, it gives CASSQDERGDQETQYF.

This clonotype was seen a single time. J is TRBJ1-5 and V is TRBV12-5; TRBD1 agrees at 8 bases. This CDR3 has 13 residues. Germline CDR1 and CDR2: LGHNT and FRNRAP. Unmatched junction bases numbered 9, after V lost 6 bases and J lost 11 bases. The CDR3 nucleotides read TGTGCTAGTGGCCGACAGGGGTCGAGGGCCCAGCATTTT. Protein: CASGRQGSRAQHF.

The V gene is TRBV7-6, the J gene TRBJ2-7; no firm D call. Germline V gene lookup returns CDR1 SGHVS and CDR2 FNYEAQ. The CDR3 runs to 15 residues. Trimming cost V 6 bases and J 2 bases, with 17 bases left between them. In nucleotides, the CDR3 is TGTGCCAGCAGTTCCCGCACAGCCGACCCCTACGAGCAGTACTTC. This translates into CASSSRTADPYEQYF. The full variable domain, with the rest looked up from reference TRBV7-6 and TRBJ2-7, is GAGVSQSPRYKVTKRGQDVALRCDPISGHVSLYWYRQALGQGPEFLTYFNYEAQQDKSGLPNDRFSAERPEGSISTLTIQRTEQRDSAMYRCASSSRTADPYEQYFGPGTRLTVT.

The rearrangement joins TRBV5-4 to TRBJ1-1; D remains unclear. CDR1 is SGHNT, CDR2 YYREEE, per germline (reference sequence). The CDR3 loop spans 15 amino acids. V shed 0 bases and J shed 1 base, with 10 bases lying between them. CDR3 DNA sequence: TGTGCCAGCAGCTTGGTAGGACCTAGGAACACTGAAGCTTTCTTT. Protein: CASSLVGPRNTEAFF.

This chain joins TRBV7-9 and TRBJ1-1, with 7 positions matching TRBD1. Per germline, CDR1 SEHNR and CDR2 FQNEAQ (reference sequence). J gave up 3 bases and V 6 bases, and 7 bases lay outside the gene matches. This CDR3 is built from 14 residues. The CDR3 region is CASRPRDRDTEAFF. Here the CDR3 DNA reads TGTGCCAGCAGACCGAGGGACAGAGACACTGAAGCTTTCTTT. The full variable domain, with the rest looked up from reference TRBV7-9 and TRBJ1-1, is DTGVSQNPRHKITKRGQNVTFRCDPISEHNRLYWYRQTLGQGPEFLTYFQNEAQLEKSRLLSDRFSAERPKGSFSTLEIQRTEQGDSAMYLCASRPRDRDTEAFFGQGTRLTVV.

The sample holds one count of this clonotype. The V and J genes are TRBV7-2 and TRBJ2-7; D is unresolved. Germline V CDR1 and CDR2: SGHTA, FQGNSA. The V end was cut by 5 bases, the J end by 5 bases, with 10 bases between. The CDR3 runs to 12 residues. In nucleotides, the CDR3 is TGTGCCAGCAGCCCCGCCGTTAACGAGCAGTACTTC. Translated, it gives CASSPAVNEQYF.

The chain combines TRBV27 with TRBJ1-2; TRBD1 is a possible D gene (5 bases). This CDR3 spans 14 amino acids. Trimming cost V 5 bases and J 3 bases, with 13 bases left between them. CDR1 MNHEY and CDR2 SMNVEV come from the germline V gene (reference sequence). Here the CDR3 reads CASSPSGRHYGYTF. The CDR3 DNA reads as TGTGCCAGCAGTCCTTCGGGGCGGCACTATGGCTACACCTTC.

This clonotype was counted at least ten times. The chain couples TRBV4-1 to TRBJ1-6; a possible D gene is TRBD1 (6 bases). The germline V gene has CDR1 MGHRA and CDR2 YSYEKL. CDR3 length: 14 amino acids. V lost 0 bases to trimming and J lost 12 bases, with 12 bases between them. CDR3 sequence: CASSQEGADRPLHF. The CDR3 DNA sequence: TGCGCCAGCAGCCAAGAGGGGGCCGACAGACCCCTCCACTTT.

This clonotype was seen a few times. The J gene is TRBJ2-3, the V gene TRBV9; 7 bases align to TRBD1. Losses at the gene ends were 3 bases for V and 1 base for J; bases not matched to a gene: 5. This CDR3 is built from 15 residues. Germline CDR1 SGDLS, CDR2 YYNGEE. The CDR3 DNA reads as TGTGCCAGCAGCGCAAATACAGGGGGCACAGATACGCAGTATTTT. Protein product: CASSANTGGTDTQYF. Drawing the rest from reference TRBV9 and TRBJ2-3, the complete variable domain is DSGVTQTPKHLITATGQRVTLRCSPRSGDLSVYWYQQSLDQGLQFLIQYYNGEERAKGNILERFSAQQFPDLHSELNLSSLELGDSALYFCASSANTGGTDTQYFGPGTRLTVL.

The chain links TRBV6-1 to TRBJ1-1, with D possibly matching TRBD1 (6 bases). The V and J ends lost 7 bases and 4 bases respectively, with 13 bases between them. This CDR3 has 13 residues. From germline, CDR1 is MNHNS and CDR2 SASEGT. CDR3 DNA: TGTGCCAGCACCGGCAGGGGAAGCACTGAAGCTTTCTTT. It encodes CASTGRGSTEAFF.

This clonotype was observed a handful of times. This chain connects TRBV28 to TRBJ2-6; 7 nucleotides match TRBD2. The V gene end was trimmed by 7 bases and the J gene end by 2 bases; junction bases not matched to a gene: 8. This CDR3 is built from 16 residues. Germline assignment: CDR1 MDHEN and CDR2 SYDVKM. CDR3 residues: CASIRGGFAGANVLTF. The CDR3 DNA reads as TGTGCCAGCATCCGGGGAGGGTTTGCTGGGGCCAACGTCCTGACTTTC.

This clonotype was recorded a few times. The V call is TRBV7-9, the J call TRBJ2-5; 9 bases match TRBD1. Losses at the gene ends were 4 bases for V and 5 bases for J; bases not matched to a gene: 17. Germline CDR1 reads SEHNR; CDR2 reads FQNEAQ (reference sequence). The CDR3 covers 18 residues. CDR3 nucleotide sequence: TGTGCCAGCAGCTCTACATCTTGGCCGGACAGGGGTGCGGAGACCCAGTACTTC. This translates into CASSSTSWPDRGAETQYF.

The V gene is TRBV6-5, the J gene TRBJ2-5, with 7 bases fitting TRBD2. Germline CDR1 reads MNHEY; CDR2 reads SVGAGI. V lost 2 bases, J lost 5 bases, and 2 bases stayed unmatched. This CDR3 contains 13 residues. CDR3 in DNA: TGTGCCAGCAGTTACCTGGGAGGGGAGACCCAGTACTTC. It encodes CASSYLGGETQYF.

The chain links TRBV7-8 to TRBJ2-7; D is undetermined. Trimming left V 5 bases short and J 1 base short, with 15 bases between. From germline, CDR1 is SGHVS and CDR2 FQNEAQ. The CDR3 runs 15 residues. CDR3 protein: CASSESDGRSYEQYF. The DNA for the CDR3 is TGTGCCAGCAGCGAATCGGACGGGCGGTCCTACGAGCAGTACTTC.

V usage is TRBV10-3 and J usage is TRBJ2-1, with D perhaps matching TRBD2 (5 bases). The CDR3 contains 20 residues. Deletions cut 2 bases from V and 1 base from J, with 24 bases between. CDR1 is ENHRY, CDR2 SYGVKD, per germline. CDR3 residues: CAISEPPGRVAWPSYNEQFF. The CDR3 nucleotides are TGTGCCATCAGTGAGCCCCCGGGAAGGGTTGCCTGGCCTTCCTACAATGAGCAGTTCTTC.